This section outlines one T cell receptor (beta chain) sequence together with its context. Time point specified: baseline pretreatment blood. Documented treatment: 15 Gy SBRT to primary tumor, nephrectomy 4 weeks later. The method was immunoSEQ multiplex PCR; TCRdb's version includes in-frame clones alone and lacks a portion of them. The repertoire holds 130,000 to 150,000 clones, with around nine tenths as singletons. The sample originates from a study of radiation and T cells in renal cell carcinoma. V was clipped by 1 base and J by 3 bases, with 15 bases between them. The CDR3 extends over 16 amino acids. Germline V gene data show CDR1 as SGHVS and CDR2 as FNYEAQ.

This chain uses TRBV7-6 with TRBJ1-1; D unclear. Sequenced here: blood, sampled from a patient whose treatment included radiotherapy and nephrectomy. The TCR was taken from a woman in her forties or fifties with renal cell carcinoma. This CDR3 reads CASSLVTGRGDTEAFF. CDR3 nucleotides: TGTGCCAGCAGCTTAGTGACCGGGCGCGGGGACACTGAAGCTTTCTTT.